This T cell receptor beta chain emerged from a study of CXCR3-negative and CXCR3-positive naive CD8 T cells (dated by TCRdb to about 2019). Study-level background: In total, 110 million to 150 million TRB reads were obtained, corresponding to roughly 1.5 +/- 0.3 million reads per library. The diversity and physicochemical repertoire analyses included more than nine donors pooled from two independent experiments. Naive subsets from about 5 donors and memory cells from 3 donors were included in the TRBV-TRBJ cluster analysis. Summary of the overall study and its limitations: Because surface CD5, which is linked to self-reactivity in mice, was comparable between the naive subsets, TCR interaction strength was also inferred from TRB CDR3 physicochemical properties. Within the same donor, TRBV-TRBJ usage looked similar between naive CXCR3-negative and CXCR3-positive cells, but memory cells had distinct patterns. Compared with CXCR3-negative naive cells, CXCR3-positive naive cells had TRB CDR3s with higher hydrophobicity (lower Kidera factor 4), lower energy, and higher strength and volume indices. Both naive subsets had comparably high repertoire diversity, while memory CD8+ T cells had much lower repertoire diversity. Because CXCR3 expression was partially decreased after cryopreservation, freshly isolated PBMCs were used for most assays.

The listed sequencing device is NextSeq 550. The Human TCR Profiling Kit (MiLaboratory) was used to make UMI-labeled 5' RACE TRB cDNA libraries. cDNA synthesis used the entire amount of extracted RNA, and PCR amplification then used the entire amount of cDNA produced. Libraries were prepared in parallel with an identical number of PCR cycles. The source study handled its data this way. With a requirement of at least two reads per UMI, MIGEC and MiXCR extracted about 50,000 +/- 10,000 unique UMI-labeled TRB cDNA molecules per library. On average, each library contained approximately 40,000 +/- 10,000 functional in-frame TRB CDR3 nucleotide clonotypes without stop codons. After each sample was downsampled to 5000 UMI-labeled TRB molecules, VDJtools was used to calculate diversity metrics such as normalized Shannon-Wiener and Chao1. VDJtools computed clonotype-size-weighted physicochemical properties of the central five CDR3 residues: interaction energy, strength, volume and Kidera factor 4. The reads went through TCRdb reprocessing, and each CDR3 protein sequence gets one entry with no DNA. These V and J calls rely on TCRdb rather than the paper's analysis. The sample table records around 50,000 distinct CDR3 sequences. 2.5% of the sample rests with the top ten.

The CDR3 spans 15 residues, from the cysteine through the phenylalanine. No DNA accompanies this entry. CDR1 MGHDK and CDR2 SYGVNS were looked up in the germline V gene. In regard to this clonotype: Its cognate antigen has yet to be identified.

Each CD8+ T cell subset was flow-sorted in triplicate, with approximately 300,000 cells per subset placed directly into RLT lysis buffer. To keep memory contaminants out, a stringent definition of naive CD8+ T cells was applied: CD45RO-CCR7+CD27+CD95-. Using standard density gradient centrifugation, peripheral blood mononuclear cells were isolated from buffy coats. A FACSAria III was used to flow-sort naive CXCR3-negative and CXCR3-positive CD8+ T cells. Total RNA was extracted from sorted cells using an RNeasy Mini Kit. The sequenced material came from naive CXCR3- CD8+ T cells from blood. The cell subset or site label here, explained by the study, means: CD45RO-CCR7+CD27+CD95- naive CD8+ T cells lacking CXCR3 (TNR3-). The source of this sequence is a human donor in good health. Some clones in this sample may be carry-over from other donors' samples. The chain couples TRBV25-1 to TRBJ2-7; TCRdb's D gene call, TRBD1, goes unchecked for lack of DNA. The CDR3 here reads CASTPEGAFPYEQYF.